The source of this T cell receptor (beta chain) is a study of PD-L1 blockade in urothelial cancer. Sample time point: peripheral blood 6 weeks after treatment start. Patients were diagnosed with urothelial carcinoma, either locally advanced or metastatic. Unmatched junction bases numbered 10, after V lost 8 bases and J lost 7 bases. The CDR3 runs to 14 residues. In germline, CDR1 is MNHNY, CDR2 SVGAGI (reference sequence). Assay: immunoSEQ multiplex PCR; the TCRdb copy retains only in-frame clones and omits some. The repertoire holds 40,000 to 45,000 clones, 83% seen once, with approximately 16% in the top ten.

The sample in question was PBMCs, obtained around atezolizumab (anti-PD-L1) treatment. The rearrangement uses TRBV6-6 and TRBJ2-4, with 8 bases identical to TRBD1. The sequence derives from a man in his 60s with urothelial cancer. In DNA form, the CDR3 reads TGTGCCAGCCGTACGTCACAGGGGGGCAACATTCAGTACTTC. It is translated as CASRTSQGGNIQYF.